A selection of T cell receptor beta chains follows, all from one sample in a study of T cells in Graves' hyperthyroidism and ophthalmopathy. TCRdb re-called the multiplex PCR reads through MiXCR, storing one row per CDR3 protein. Of roughly 300,000 distinct CDR3 sequences in the sample, approximately 13% were seen once. The sequenced sample was blood. These receptor sequences come from a woman aged 25 to 39 with Graves' hyperthyroidism. Each CDR3 is given with its conserved first and last residue. The order of the fields is D gene, J gene, V gene, CDR3 protein. The D gene is left open where the match is weak.

d_call: NA; j_call: TRBJ2-2; v_call: TRBV29-1; cdr3_aa: CSVAWGNTGELFF
d_call: TRBD1; j_call: TRBJ1-5; v_call: TRBV6-5; cdr3_aa: CASSRLQGINQPQHF
d_call: TRBD2; j_call: TRBJ2-7; v_call: TRBV20-1; cdr3_aa: CSASLSSGIYEQYF
d_call: NA; j_call: TRBJ2-7; v_call: TRBV7-3; cdr3_aa: CASSKLGPNYEQYF
d_call: NA; j_call: TRBJ2-3; v_call: TRBV12-3/TRBV12-4; cdr3_aa: CASSLGTHTDTQYF
d_call: TRBD2; j_call: TRBJ2-5; v_call: TRBV30; cdr3_aa: CAGRGGPLQYF
d_call: NA; j_call: TRBJ1-1; v_call: TRBV28; cdr3_aa: CASKVDQGRGEAFF
d_call: TRBD2; j_call: TRBJ2-1; v_call: TRBV20-1; cdr3_aa: CSVAGGPTYNEQFF
d_call: NA; j_call: TRBJ2-5; v_call: TRBV29-1; cdr3_aa: CSATPDGLSETQYF
d_call: TRBD1; j_call: TRBJ2-1; v_call: TRBV20-1; cdr3_aa: CSANSPGTAGNEQFF
d_call: NA; j_call: TRBJ1-5; v_call: TRBV20-1; cdr3_aa: CSARDLWDSNQPQHF
d_call: NA; j_call: TRBJ2-2; v_call: TRBV6-1; cdr3_aa: CASSTTDNTGELFF
d_call: TRBD1; j_call: TRBJ2-7; v_call: TRBV7-9; cdr3_aa: CASSLVVGTGSHEQYF
d_call: TRBD1; j_call: TRBJ2-4; v_call: TRBV12-3/TRBV12-4; cdr3_aa: CASRGPGTGEHQNIQYF
d_call: TRBD1; j_call: TRBJ1-5; v_call: TRBV27; cdr3_aa: CASSPTRDRANQPQHF
d_call: NA; j_call: TRBJ2-1; v_call: TRBV20-1; cdr3_aa: CSASMWGQYNEQFF
d_call: TRBD2; j_call: TRBJ2-1; v_call: TRBV7-7; cdr3_aa: CASSLALRTTSGIVFRDNEQFF
d_call: NA; j_call: TRBJ1-2; v_call: TRBV29-1; cdr3_aa: CSVGGGRLRGYTF
d_call: NA; j_call: TRBJ1-2; v_call: TRBV20-1; cdr3_aa: CSARIPLVDRPISNYGYTF
d_call: NA; j_call: TRBJ2-1; v_call: TRBV7-8; cdr3_aa: CASSLSAGVPYNEQLF
d_call: NA; j_call: TRBJ1-4; v_call: TRBV5-6; cdr3_aa: CASSSVLTEVEKLFF